This T cell receptor (beta chain) was identified in a study of tumor-infiltrating lymphocytes in primary liver carcinoma. Across the study: Subjects consisted of male and female patients aged 30 to 69 years. Whole-study results and caveats: Tumor region pairs showed greater overlap than either tumor-adjacent or tumor-blood pairs did.

The trim removed 5 bases at V and 6 bases at J, leaving 1 base unmatched. The CDR3 length is 12 residues. Germline CDR1 reads SNHLY; CDR2 reads FYNNEI. This clonotype has just a few counts. Its antigen is currently unknown. Blood RNA came from unsorted whole blood; germline DNA was also extracted. With a constant-region primer, TCR beta cDNA was made from about 0.55 ug of total RNA. Nested multiplex PCR, run for three rounds with slightly modified ARM-PCR, yielded TCR beta libraries. Forward primers for TRBV1-TRBV30 and a C-beta reverse primer served the first two PCR rounds, at roughly 10 cycles each. A single record per CDR3 protein comes from TCRdb applying MiXCR to the multiplex PCR reads. The sample contains 180,000 or so distinct CDR3 sequences, 60% of which appear only once.

The receptor was derived from a man in his forties with primary liver carcinoma and hepatitis B virus infection. The material sequenced was peripheral blood. The chain employs TRBV2 and TRBJ2-3; 8 bases agree with TRBD2. The CDR3 region has the DNA TGTGCCAGCAGTAGCGGGGGCGATACGCAGTATTTT. Residues: CASSSGGDTQYF.